The T cell receptor beta chain under discussion was sequenced for a study of human T cells and chemical hapten exposure. One entry per CDR3 protein results from TCRdb running MiXCR on the RACE reads. The sample has under 110,000 distinct CDR3 sequences; around 12% are singletons. At least ten counts were recorded for this clonotype. Germline values: CDR1 SEHNR, CDR2 FQNEAQ (reference sequence). Trimming shortened V by 3 bases and J by 0 bases, and 8 bases separated the two germline ends. This CDR3 spans 15 amino acids. Noted time point: pre-sensitization, week 0. Treatment noted: therapeutic diphenylcyclopropenone sensitization with weekly scalp DPC.

The chain combines TRBV7-9 with TRBJ2-2; D is unclear. Sequencing used whole blood, obtained in connection with sensitization to the hapten diphenylcyclopropenone (DPC). This sequence was found in a woman in her forties or fifties with alopecia areata. Some clones in this sample may be carry-over from other donors' samples. CDR3 in amino acids: CASSFLAPNTGELFF. The CDR3 bases are TGTGCCAGCAGCTTCCTGGCCCCGAACACCGGGGAGCTGTTTTTT.